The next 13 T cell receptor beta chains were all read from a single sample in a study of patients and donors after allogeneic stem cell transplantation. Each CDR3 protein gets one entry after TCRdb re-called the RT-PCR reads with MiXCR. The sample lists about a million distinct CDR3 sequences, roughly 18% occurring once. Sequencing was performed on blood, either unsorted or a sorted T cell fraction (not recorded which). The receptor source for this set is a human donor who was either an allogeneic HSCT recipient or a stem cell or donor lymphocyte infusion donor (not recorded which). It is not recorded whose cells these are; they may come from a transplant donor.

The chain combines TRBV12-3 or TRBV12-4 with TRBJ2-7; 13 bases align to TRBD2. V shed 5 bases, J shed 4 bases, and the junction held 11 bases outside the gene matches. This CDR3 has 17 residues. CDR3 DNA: TGTGCCAGCAGTATAAAGACCGGGACTAGCGGGGTGTACGAGCAGTACTTC. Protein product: CASSIKTGTSGVYEQYF.

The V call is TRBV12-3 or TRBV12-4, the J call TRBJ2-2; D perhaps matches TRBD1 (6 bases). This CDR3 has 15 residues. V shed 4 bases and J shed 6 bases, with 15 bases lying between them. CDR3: CASSSNRVDAGELFF. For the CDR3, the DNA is TGTGCCAGCAGTTCTAACAGGGTCGACGCCGGGGAGCTGTTTTTT.

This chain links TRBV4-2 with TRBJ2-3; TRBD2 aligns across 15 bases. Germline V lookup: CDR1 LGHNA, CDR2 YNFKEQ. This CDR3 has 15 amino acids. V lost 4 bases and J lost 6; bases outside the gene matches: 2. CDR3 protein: CASSRTSGGVDTQYF. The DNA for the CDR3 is TGTGCCAGCAGCCGGACTAGCGGGGGGGTTGATACGCAGTATTTT.

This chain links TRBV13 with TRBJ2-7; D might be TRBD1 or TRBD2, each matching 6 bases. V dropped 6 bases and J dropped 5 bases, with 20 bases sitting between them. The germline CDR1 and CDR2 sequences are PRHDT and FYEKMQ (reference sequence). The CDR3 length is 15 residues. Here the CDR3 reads CASSYLRRGVDEQYF. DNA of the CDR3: TGTGCCAGCAGTTATCTCCGAAGGGGGGTGGACGAGCAGTACTTC.

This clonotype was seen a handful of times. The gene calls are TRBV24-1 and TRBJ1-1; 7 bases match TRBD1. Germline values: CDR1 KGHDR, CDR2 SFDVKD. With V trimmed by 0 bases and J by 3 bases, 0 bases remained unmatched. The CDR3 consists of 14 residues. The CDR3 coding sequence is TGTGCCACCAGTGATTTGCAGGGGGACACTGAAGCTTTCTTT. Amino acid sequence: CATSDLQGDTEAFF.

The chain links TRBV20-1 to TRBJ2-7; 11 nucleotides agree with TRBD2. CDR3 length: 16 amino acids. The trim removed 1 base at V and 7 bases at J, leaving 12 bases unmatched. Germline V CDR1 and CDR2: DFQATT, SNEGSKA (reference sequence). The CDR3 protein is CSARGLGASGRREQYF. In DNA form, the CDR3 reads TGCAGTGCTAGAGGCTTGGGGGCTAGCGGGAGGAGAGAGCAGTACTTC.

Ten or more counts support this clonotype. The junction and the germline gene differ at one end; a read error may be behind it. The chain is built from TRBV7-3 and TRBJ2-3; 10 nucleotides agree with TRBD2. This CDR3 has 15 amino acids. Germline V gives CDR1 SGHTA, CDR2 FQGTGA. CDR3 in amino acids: CASSSSGGSTDTQYF. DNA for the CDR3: TGTGCTAGCAGCTCTAGCGGGGGCAGCACAGATACGCAGTATTTT.

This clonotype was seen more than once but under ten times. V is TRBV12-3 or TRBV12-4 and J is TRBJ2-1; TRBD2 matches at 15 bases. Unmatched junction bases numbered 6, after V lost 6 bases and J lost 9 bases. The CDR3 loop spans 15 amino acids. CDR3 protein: CASRRTSGRVGEQFF. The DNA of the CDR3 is TGTGCCAGCAGACGGACTAGCGGGAGGGTCGGTGAGCAGTTCTTC.

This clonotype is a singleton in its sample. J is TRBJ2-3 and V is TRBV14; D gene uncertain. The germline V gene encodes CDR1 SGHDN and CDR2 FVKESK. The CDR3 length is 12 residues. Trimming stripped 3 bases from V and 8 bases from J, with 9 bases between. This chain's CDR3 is CASSHVGSTQYF. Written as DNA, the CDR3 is TGTGCCAGCAGCCACGTAGGGTCTACGCAGTATTTT. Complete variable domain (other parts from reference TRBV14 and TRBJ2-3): EAGVTQFPSHSVIEKGQTVTLRCDPISGHDNLYWYRRVMGKEIKFLLHFVKESKQDESGMPNNRFLAERTGGTYSTLKVQPAELEDSGVYFCASSHVGSTQYFGPGTRLTVL.

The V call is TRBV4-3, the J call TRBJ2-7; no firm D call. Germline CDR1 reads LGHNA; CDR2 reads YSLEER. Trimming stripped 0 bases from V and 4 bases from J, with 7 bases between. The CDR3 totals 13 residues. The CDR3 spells CASSQDVGYEQYF. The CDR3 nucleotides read TGCGCCAGCAGCCAAGATGTAGGGTACGAGCAGTACTTC.

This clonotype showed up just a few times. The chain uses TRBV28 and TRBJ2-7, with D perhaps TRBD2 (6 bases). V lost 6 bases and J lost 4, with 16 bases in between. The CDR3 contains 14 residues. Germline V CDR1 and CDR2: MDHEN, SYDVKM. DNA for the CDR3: TGTGCCAGCAGCCCGGCGGGGACTGTTTACGAGCAGTACTTC. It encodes CASSPAGTVYEQYF.

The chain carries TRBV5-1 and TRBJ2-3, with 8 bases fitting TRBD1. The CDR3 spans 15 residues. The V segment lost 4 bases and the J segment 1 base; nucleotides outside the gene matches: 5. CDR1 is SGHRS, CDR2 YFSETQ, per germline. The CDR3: CASSTQGARTDTQYF. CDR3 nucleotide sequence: TGCGCCAGCAGCACGCAGGGGGCACGCACAGATACGCAGTATTTT.

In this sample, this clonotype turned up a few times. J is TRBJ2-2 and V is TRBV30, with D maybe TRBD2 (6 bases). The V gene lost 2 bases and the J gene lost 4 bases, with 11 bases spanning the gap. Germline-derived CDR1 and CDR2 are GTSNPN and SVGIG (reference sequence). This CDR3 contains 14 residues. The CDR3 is CAWSIVGGTGELFF. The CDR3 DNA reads TGTGCCTGGAGTATCGTGGGGGGCACCGGGGAGCTGTTTTTT.